This TCR beta chain is drawn from a study of beta chain features in type 1 diabetes listed by TCRdb under 2018. Regarding the research as a whole: No differences in mean age, gender distribution, total cell number or subset yield were found between patients and healthy donors. Across all samples, fewer than 130 million sorted cells were examined, and cell number per subset correlated strongly with RNA yield. In the study, TCRB repertoires of sorted circulating CD4+ T cell subsets from recently diagnosed type 1 diabetes patients were compared with those of matched healthy donors. Whereas all 28 donors provided naive and central memory subsets, regulatory and stem cell-like memory subsets were isolated from just 8 patients and roughly 8 healthy donors. General conclusions and limits of the study: Because small numbers of individuals were included in the HLA sub-analyses, any influence of HLA type on TCRB rearrangement was left unresolved. Shorter templates might be favored by PCR, yet because patient and control samples were amplified and corrected together, any such skew would affect both groups equally. At VDJ recombination sites, patients with type 1 diabetes made fewer insertions and deleted more nucleotides, a pattern implying thymic rearrangement abnormalities. Because cDNA was sequenced instead of genomic DNA, highly expressing activated cells could be over-represented, though the groups showed no difference in activation or CD3 levels. The naive, central memory and regulatory TCRB repertoires appeared to resemble one another more closely among patients than among healthy donors. A moderate but significant shortening of TCRB CDR3 length was observed in type 1 diabetes patients in all four CD4+ subsets.

All of the isolated RNA was reverse transcribed with the High Capacity cDNA Reverse Transcription Kit, so expressed TCRB transcripts were sequenced. Deep immunoSEQ sequencing was performed on naive, central memory and regulatory T cell samples, with an average of roughly 3.5 million total reads per sample. Sorted cells were lysed in RLT buffer, and RNA was extracted using DNase-treated RNeasy Micro or Mini kits according to cell number. Each cell subset was processed separately to prevent cross-contamination, with patient and healthy donor samples processed together. The immunoSEQ multiplex PCR was used to amplify TCRB sequences from cDNA, generating 87-bp fragments that spanned the CDR3 region. Sequencing of the amplicons was done on the Illumina HiSeq platform. The paper's processing steps were these. PCR bias was computationally corrected using synthetic template baselines, reads within Hamming distance 2 were collapsed, and singletons that could not be merged were discarded. Reads were aligned against IMGT to assign V, D and J genes, CDR3 length and insertions or deletions at six rearrangement sites. Within each subset, clonotype counts were normalized to sorted cell number, and only after that were true diversity and Gini coefficients computed with the tcR R package. The overlap coefficient, calculated on TCRB nucleotide sequences, was used to measure repertoire sharing. Out-of-frame TCRB sequences from naive cells were analyzed to stand in for the pre-selection repertoire. TCRdb retrieved this table from immuneACCESS and kept in-frame rearrangements only. Not all clones are present; in checked studies, unresolved V genes account for under half, and no reason is known for the remainder. For V, J and clone size, that table is used; D and trimming come from the DNA. The sample profile shows around 300,000 clones; approximately 11% of them were found once. The biggest ten clones account for around 0.015% of the sample.

Remarks on this clone: Its binding antigen is unknown. Base qualities are not recorded, but no much larger clone differs from it by a single base.

A single peripheral blood draw of around 0.11 L on average was collected from each donor into heparinised tubes. A BD FACSAria II and a panel including CD45RO, CCR7, CD25, CD127, CD95 and CD27 were used to sort naive, central memory, regulatory and stem cell-like memory CD4+ T cells. Purity was above 95% for every sorted population. PBMCs were isolated immediately by Lymphoprep density gradient centrifugation and stained directly without culture. So that batch effects would be minimized, each experiment stained and sorted samples in pairs, pairing one healthy donor with one patient. The germline V end is reduced by 5 bases and the J end by 3 bases; junction bases left unmatched: 4. Inclusive of the bounding cysteine and phenylalanine, the CDR3 is 14 residues long. The retained sequence is limited to the CDR3, 42 bases, with the frame set at the first base. As encoded in the germline V gene, CDR1 is MDHEN while CDR2 is SYDVKM.

The origin of this receptor is a woman in her thirties in good health. The sample comprised naive CD4+ T cells from blood. The sample's cell subset or site, from its label and the paper: true naive CD4+ T cells. Recombination linked TRBV28 to TRBJ1-5; TRBD1 agrees with 7 junctional bases. The DNA sequence reads TGTGCCAGCAGTACAGGGGATTTCAATCAGCCCCAGCATTTT. Its protein is CASSTGDFNQPQHF.